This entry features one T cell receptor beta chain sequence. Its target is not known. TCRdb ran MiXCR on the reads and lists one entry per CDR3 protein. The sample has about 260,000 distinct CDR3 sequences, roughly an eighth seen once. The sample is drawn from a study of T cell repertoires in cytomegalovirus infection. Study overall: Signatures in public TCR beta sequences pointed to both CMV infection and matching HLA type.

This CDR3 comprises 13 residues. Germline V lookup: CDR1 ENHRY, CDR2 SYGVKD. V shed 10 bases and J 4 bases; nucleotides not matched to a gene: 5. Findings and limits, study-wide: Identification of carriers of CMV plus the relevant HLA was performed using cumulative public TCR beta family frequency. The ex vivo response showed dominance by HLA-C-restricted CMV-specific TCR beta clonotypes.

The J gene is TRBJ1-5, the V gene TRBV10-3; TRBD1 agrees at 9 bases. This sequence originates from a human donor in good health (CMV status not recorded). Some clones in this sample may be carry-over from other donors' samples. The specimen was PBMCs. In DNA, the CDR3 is TGTGCCACCGGGGACAGGGAGAATCAGCCCCAGCATTTT. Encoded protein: CATGDRENQPQHF.